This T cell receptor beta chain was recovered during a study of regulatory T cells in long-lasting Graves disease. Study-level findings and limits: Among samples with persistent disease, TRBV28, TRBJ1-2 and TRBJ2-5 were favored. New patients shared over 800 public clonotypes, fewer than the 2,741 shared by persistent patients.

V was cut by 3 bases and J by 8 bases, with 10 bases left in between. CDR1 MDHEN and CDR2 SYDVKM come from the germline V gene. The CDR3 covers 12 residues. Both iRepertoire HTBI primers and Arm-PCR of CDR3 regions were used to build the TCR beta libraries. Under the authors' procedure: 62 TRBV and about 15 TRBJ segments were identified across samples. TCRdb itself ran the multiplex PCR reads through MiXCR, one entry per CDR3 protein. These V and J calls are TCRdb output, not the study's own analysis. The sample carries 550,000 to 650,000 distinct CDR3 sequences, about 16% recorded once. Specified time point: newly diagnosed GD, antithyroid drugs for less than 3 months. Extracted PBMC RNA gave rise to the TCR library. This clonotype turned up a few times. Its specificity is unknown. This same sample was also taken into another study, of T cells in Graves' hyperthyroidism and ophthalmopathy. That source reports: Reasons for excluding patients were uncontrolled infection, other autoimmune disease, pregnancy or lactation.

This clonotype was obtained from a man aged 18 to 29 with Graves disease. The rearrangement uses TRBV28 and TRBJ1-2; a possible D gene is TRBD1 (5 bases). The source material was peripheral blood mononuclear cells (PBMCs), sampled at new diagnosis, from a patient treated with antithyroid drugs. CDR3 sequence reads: CASSLPGRGYTF. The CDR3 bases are TGTGCCAGCAGTTTGCCGGGGCGCGGCTACACCTTC.